These 25 T cell receptor beta chains were all obtained from the same sample, sequenced in a study of blood T cells in healthy people across ages. A second PCR of roughly 7 to 11 cycles used a sample-barcoded 5' primer and a J-beta primer mix. TCRdb reprocessed the 5' RACE reads via MiXCR and lists one record per CDR3 protein. The sample has around 500,000 distinct CDR3 sequences, around 50% seen once. Sequenced material: blood. The receptors here all came from a man older than 75 in good health.

The chain couples TRBV6-5 to TRBJ1-6; a possible D gene is TRBD1 (5 bases). Germline loops: CDR1 MNHEY, CDR2 SVGAGI. Trimming took 5 bases from V and 6 from J, leaving 8 bases between them. This CDR3 comprises 13 residues. The chain's CDR3 is CASSRGLNSPLHF. The CDR3 DNA is TGTGCCAGCAGTCGGGGCCTTAATTCACCCCTCCACTTT.

This chain uses TRBV6-2 or TRBV6-3 with TRBJ2-5; D assignment may be TRBD1 or TRBD2 (6 bases each). The V gene lost 0 bases and the J gene lost 5 bases, with 13 bases spanning the gap. Germline V gene sequence: CDR1 MNHEY, CDR2 SVGEGT. This CDR3 is 15 amino acids long. CDR3 nucleotide sequence: TGTGCCAGCAGTTACTCTGGGCGGAGGGGGGAGACCCAGTACTTC. This translates into CASSYSGRRGETQYF.

The chain employs TRBV6-5 and TRBJ1-1; TRBD1 might be the D (6 bases). The V end lost 6 bases, the J end lost 1 base, and 12 bases lay between the germline ends. The CDR3 spans 14 residues. Germline-derived CDR1 and CDR2 are MNHEY and SVGAGI. The CDR3 sequence is CASRADSQNTEAFF. In DNA form, the CDR3 reads TGTGCCAGCAGGGCGGACAGCCAGAACACTGAAGCTTTCTTT.

As for this clonotype: This may be a read error: a much more frequent sequence differs by one nucleotide. The chain couples TRBV6-1 to TRBJ1-5; 10 bases are a match to TRBD1. Germline loops: CDR1 MNHNS, CDR2 SASEGT. This CDR3 comprises 18 residues. CDR3 coding DNA: TGTGCCAGCAGGCGAGAGAGGACAGGGGGTAGCCAAAATCGGCCCCAGCATTTT. The encoded protein is CASRRERTGGSQNRPQHF.

The rearrangement links TRBV11-2 to TRBJ2-5; the D call may be TRBD1 or TRBD2 (5 bases each). V was shortened by 5 bases and J by 7 bases, with 11 bases between the two germline ends. From germline, CDR1 is SGHAT and CDR2 FQNNGV. This CDR3 has 12 residues. CDR3 sequence (DNA): TGTGCCAGCAGCCCAGATGGGGGGACCCAGTACTTC. This gives the protein CASSPDGGTQYF.

About this clonotype itself: At one end, the junction sequence differs from germline, possibly due to a read error. The rearrangement links TRBV2 to TRBJ1-2; no clear D. The CDR3 is 13 amino acids. The germline CDR1 and CDR2 sequences are SNHLY and FYNNEI. In nucleotides, the CDR3 is TGTGCCTGCAGTGCCACAGCAAACTATGGCTACACCTTC. Translated, it gives CACSATANYGYTF.

The chain employs TRBV12-3 or TRBV12-4 and TRBJ2-1; 8 nucleotides match TRBD2. This CDR3 comprises 15 residues. The V gene end was trimmed by 6 bases and the J gene end by 8 bases; junction bases not matched to a gene: 12. For the CDR3, the DNA is TGTGCCAGCAGGAGGGGACTAGGAGTGACGGATGAGCAGTTCTTC. Translation gives CASRRGLGVTDEQFF.

This chain's CDR3 is CSASTSGDTDTQYF. Here the CDR3 DNA reads TGCAGTGCTTCGACTAGCGGGGACACAGATACGCAGTATTTT. V usage is TRBV20-1 and J usage is TRBJ2-3, with 11 bases that match TRBD2. Germline CDR1 is DFQATT and CDR2 is SNEGSKA (reference sequence). This CDR3 region has 14 residues. J lost 2 bases, V lost 5 bases, and 3 bases had no gene match.

This rearrangement joins TRBV24-1 to TRBJ2-7; 11 bases fit TRBD1. The ends lost 3 bases at V and 7 bases at J; junction bases unmatched: 13. The germline CDR1 and CDR2 sequences are KGHDR and SFDVKD. The CDR3 length is 17 residues. DNA of the CDR3: TGTGCCACCAGTGATCCGACCGGGACAGGGGGTCTAAATGAGCAGTACTTC. Translating it yields CATSDPTGTGGLNEQYF.

This clonotype came up a few times. This chain connects TRBV7-9 to TRBJ1-4; no reliable D call. In germline, CDR1 is SEHNR, CDR2 FQNEAQ (reference sequence). The CDR3 is 13 residues long. Trimming removed 5 bases from V and 6 bases from J, with 10 bases in between. The CDR3, as DNA: TGTGCCAGCAGCCTTGGGCTTGATGAAAAACTGTTTTTT. It translates to CASSLGLDEKLFF.

The gene calls are TRBV28 and TRBJ2-3; the D gene is possibly TRBD2 (7 bases). The length of the CDR3 is 15 residues. V shed 5 bases and J shed 4 bases, with 16 bases lying between them. Germline assignment: CDR1 MDHEN and CDR2 SYDVKM. This CDR3 is CASSPGGVAADTQYF. The CDR3 DNA is TGTGCCAGCAGTCCGGGGGGCGTCGCGGCAGATACGCAGTATTTT.

This clonotype came up a few times. This chain joins TRBV6-5 and TRBJ2-1; TRBD2 matches 8 bases. The CDR3 has 15 residues. In germline, CDR1 is MNHEY, CDR2 SVGAGI. Losses at the gene ends were 6 bases for V and 8 bases for J; bases not matched to a gene: 12. The CDR3, as DNA: TGTGCCAGCAGACGAGCGGGGGTAGCAGGTGATGAGCAGTTCTTC. Protein product: CASRRAGVAGDEQFF.

V is TRBV7-3 and J is TRBJ2-5; maybe TRBD2 (7 bases). The end of the DNA fits TRBJ2-7 better, so the J call may be wrong. This CDR3 contains 13 residues. Germline V gives CDR1 SGHTA, CDR2 FQGTGA. The CDR3 coding sequence is TGTGCCAGCAGCTTTAGGGGGGGCGACGAGCAGTACTTC. It codes for CASSFRGGDEQYF.

The chain recombines TRBV25-1 with TRBJ1-4, with 7 nucleotides matching TRBD1. Looked up from germline, CDR1 is MGHDK and CDR2 is SYGVNS. The CDR3 is 14 residues long. J lost 6 bases, V lost 5 bases, and 6 bases had no gene match. The CDR3 nucleotides read TGTGCCAGCAGTAACCCGGGACAGCATGAAAAACTGTTTTTT. It yields the protein CASSNPGQHEKLFF. The full variable domain, rest sourced from reference TRBV25-1 and TRBJ1-4, is EADIYQTPRYLVIGTGKKITLECSQTMGHDKMYWYQQDPGMELHLIHYSYGVNSTEKGDLSSESTVSRIRTEHFPLTLESARPSHTSQYLCASSNPGQHEKLFFGSGTQLSVL.

This clonotype appeared many times. J is TRBJ1-5 and V is TRBV6-6; D possibly corresponds to TRBD1 (6 bases). The CDR3 is 15 residues long. V was trimmed by 5 bases and J by 0 bases, leaving 11 bases between them. Germline V lookup: CDR1 MNHNY, CDR2 SVGAGI (reference sequence). CDR3 nucleotides: TGTGCCAGCAGTCCAGACAGGCATAGCAATCAGCCCCAGCATTTT. It yields the protein CASSPDRHSNQPQHF.

In its sample, this clonotype was seen many times. The chain joins TRBV6-5 to TRBJ2-7; 10 nucleotides agree with TRBD1. Germline CDR1 reads MNHEY; CDR2 reads SVGAGI. The CDR3 is 15 amino acids. V lost 4 bases to trimming and J lost 4 bases; unmatched junction nucleotides: 7. The CDR3 spells CASSLGGTGVYEQYF. The DNA for the CDR3 is TGTGCCAGCAGTTTGGGAGGGACAGGGGTTTACGAGCAGTACTTC.

The chain combines TRBV28 with TRBJ2-4; D is undetermined. With the DNA end fitting TRBJ2-7 better, the J assignment may be wrong. Germline V lookup: CDR1 MDHEN, CDR2 SYDVKM. This CDR3 is built from 13 residues. CDR3 sequence (DNA): TGTGCCAGCAGTCTAGTGGCTCCGTACGAGCAGTACTTC. It encodes CASSLVAPYEQYF.

This clonotype has only one observation. The chain links TRBV15 to TRBJ2-3; 7 nucleotides agree with TRBD2. V lost 8 bases and J lost 2; bases outside the gene matches: 10. This CDR3 spans 15 amino acids. Germline values: CDR1 LNHNV, CDR2 YYDKDF (reference sequence). CDR3 coding DNA: TGTGCCACCCTCTCGGGGGAGGGAAACACAGATACGCAGTATTTT. Its translation: CATLSGEGNTDTQYF.

The chain is built from TRBV4-2 and TRBJ1-2, with a possible D match to TRBD1 (5 bases). Trimming took 0 bases from V and 2 from J, leaving 13 bases between them. The CDR3 covers 16 residues. Germline-derived CDR1 and CDR2 are LGHNA and YNFKEQ. The CDR3 nucleotides are TGTGCCAGCAGCCAAGAATCTTCTGGGGGGAACTATGGCTACACCTTC. It specifies CASSQESSGGNYGYTF.

This clonotype was found a few times. CDR3 in amino acids: CASSQDTSGRPYNEQFF. The CDR3 coding sequence is TGTGCCAGCAGCCAAGATACTAGCGGGAGGCCCTACAATGAGCAGTTCTTC. J is TRBJ2-1 and V is TRBV3-1, with TRBD2 matching over 12 bases. Trimming cost V 0 bases and J 2 bases; bases outside gene matches: 2. This CDR3 is 17 amino acids long. Germline V gene lookup returns CDR1 LGHDT and CDR2 YNNKEL (reference sequence).

The V and J genes are TRBV7-2 and TRBJ2-4; D call uncertain. The DNA end is more similar to TRBJ2-7, so the J call may be wrong. This CDR3 spans 15 amino acids. Germline V gene sequence: CDR1 SGHTA, CDR2 FQGNSA. The CDR3 DNA reads as TGTGCCAGCAGCTTACAGTTGGTGGGGACCTACGAGCAGTACTTC. Residues: CASSLQLVGTYEQYF.

As concerns this clonotype: A clone one base away is much larger, so this may be a read error. The rearrangement links TRBV29-1 to TRBJ2-1, with D perhaps matching TRBD1 (6 bases). CDR1 is SQVTM, CDR2 ANQGSEA, per germline. V lost 7 bases and J 2 bases, leaving 9 bases between the germline ends. This CDR3 has 12 amino acids. This chain's CDR3 is CSAYRAYNEQFF. The CDR3 coding sequence is TGCAGCGCATACAGGGCCTACAATGAGCAGTTCTTC.

The chain uses TRBV3-1 and TRBJ1-1; D ambiguous. CDR3 size: 13 residues. V was shortened by 4 bases and J by 11 bases, with 17 bases between the two germline ends. The V gene's germline CDR1 is LGHDT and CDR2 YNNKEL (reference sequence). The CDR3 region is CASSPRSRSPAFF. CDR3 coding DNA: TGTGCCAGCAGCCCCCGCTCACGGAGTCCGGCTTTCTTT.

This clonotype was recorded a few times. CDR3 residues: CASSLAAGLPDTQYF. The CDR3 DNA sequence: TGTGCCAGCAGCTTAGCGGCAGGGTTACCGGATACGCAGTATTTT. V gene TRBV11-1 combines with J gene TRBJ2-3; D possibly corresponds to TRBD1 (5 bases). V was shortened by 0 bases and J by 6 bases, with 13 bases between the two germline ends. The CDR3 extends over 15 amino acids. The germline V gene encodes CDR1 SGHAT and CDR2 FQDESV (reference sequence).

The table lists this clonotype with a few counts. This sequence joins TRBV7-2 and TRBJ1-2; TRBD1 agrees at 10 bases. Germline V gene sequence: CDR1 SGHTA, CDR2 FQGNSA. The junction had 7 bases not matched to a gene; V was cut back by 1 base and J by 5 bases. The CDR3 has 16 amino acids. The CDR3 DNA reads as TGTGCCAGCAGCTTAGAGGCCGGGACAGGGGTATATGGCTACACCTTC. This translates into CASSLEAGTGVYGYTF.